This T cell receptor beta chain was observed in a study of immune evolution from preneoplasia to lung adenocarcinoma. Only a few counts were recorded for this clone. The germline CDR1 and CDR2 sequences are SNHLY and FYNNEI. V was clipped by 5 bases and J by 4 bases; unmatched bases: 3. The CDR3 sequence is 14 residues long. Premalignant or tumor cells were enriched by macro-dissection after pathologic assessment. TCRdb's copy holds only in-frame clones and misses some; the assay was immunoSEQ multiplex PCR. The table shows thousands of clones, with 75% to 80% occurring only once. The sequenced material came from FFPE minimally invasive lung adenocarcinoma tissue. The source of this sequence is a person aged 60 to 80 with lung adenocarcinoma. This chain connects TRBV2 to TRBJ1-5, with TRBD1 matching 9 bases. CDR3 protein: CASSPQGANQPQHF. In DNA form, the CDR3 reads TGTGCCAGCAGTCCACAGGGGGCGAATCAGCCCCAGCATTTT.